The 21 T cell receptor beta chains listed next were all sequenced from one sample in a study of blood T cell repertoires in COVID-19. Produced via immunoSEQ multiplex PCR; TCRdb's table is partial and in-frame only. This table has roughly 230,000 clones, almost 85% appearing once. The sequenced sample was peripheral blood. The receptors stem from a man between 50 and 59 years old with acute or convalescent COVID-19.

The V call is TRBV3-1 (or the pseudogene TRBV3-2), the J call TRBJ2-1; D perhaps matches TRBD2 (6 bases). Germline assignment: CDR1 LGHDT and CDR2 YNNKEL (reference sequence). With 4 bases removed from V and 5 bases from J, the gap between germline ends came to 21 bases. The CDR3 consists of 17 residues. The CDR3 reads CASSRRQGGTINNEQFF. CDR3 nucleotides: TGTGCCAGCAGCCGCCGACAAGGAGGGACGATTAACAATGAGCAGTTCTTC.

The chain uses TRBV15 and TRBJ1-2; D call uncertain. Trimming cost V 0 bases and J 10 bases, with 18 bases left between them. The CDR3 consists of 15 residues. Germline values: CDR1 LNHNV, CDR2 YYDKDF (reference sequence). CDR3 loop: CATSRDLDLRPLYTF. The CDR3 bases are TGTGCCACCAGCAGAGATCTCGACTTACGGCCCCTCTACACCTTC.

The CDR3 spells CASSFSGYGYTF. CDR3 in DNA: TGTGCCAGCAGTTTCTCGGGGTATGGCTACACCTTC. V gene TRBV12-3 or TRBV12-4 combines with J gene TRBJ1-2; D unresolved. V was trimmed by 3 bases and J by 5 bases, leaving 7 bases between them. The CDR3 length is 12 residues.

The CDR3 coding sequence is TGTGCCACCAGCAGAGCCGGGGACTCGACCTTTTACAATGAGCAGTTCTTC. Encoded protein: CATSRAGDSTFYNEQFF. The chain joins TRBV15 to TRBJ2-1, with D maybe TRBD2 (6 bases). V was pared by 1 base and J by 4 bases, with 17 bases between. The CDR3 has 17 amino acids. Germline V CDR1 and CDR2: LNHNV, YYDKDF (reference sequence). The whole variable domain, filled in from reference TRBV15 and TRBJ2-1, reads DAMVIQNPRYQVTQFGKPVTLSCSQTLNHNVMYWYQQKSSQAPKLLFHYYDKDFNNEADTPDNFQSRRPNTSFCFLDIRSPGLGDTAMYLCATSRAGDSTFYNEQFFGPGTRLTVL.

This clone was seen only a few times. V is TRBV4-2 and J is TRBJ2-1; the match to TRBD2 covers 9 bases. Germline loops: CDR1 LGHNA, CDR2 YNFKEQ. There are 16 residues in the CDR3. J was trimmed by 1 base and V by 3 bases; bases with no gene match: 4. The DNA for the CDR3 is TGTGCCAGCAGCCAGAGCCTAGCGGGATCCTACAATGAGCAGTTCTTC. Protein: CASSQSLAGSYNEQFF.

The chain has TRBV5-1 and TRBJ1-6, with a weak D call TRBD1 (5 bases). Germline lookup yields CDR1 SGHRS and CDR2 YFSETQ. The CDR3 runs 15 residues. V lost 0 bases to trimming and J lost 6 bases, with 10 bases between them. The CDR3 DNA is TGCGCCAGCAGCTTGGGGGACGGGAGTAATTCACCCCTCCACTTT. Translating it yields CASSLGDGSNSPLHF.

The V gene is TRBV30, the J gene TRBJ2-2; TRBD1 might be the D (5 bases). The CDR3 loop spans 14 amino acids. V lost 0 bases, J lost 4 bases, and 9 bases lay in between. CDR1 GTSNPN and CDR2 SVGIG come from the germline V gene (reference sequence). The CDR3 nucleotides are TGTGCCTGGAGTGTGCAGGGCAGCACCGGGGAGCTGTTTTTT. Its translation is CAWSVQGSTGELFF.

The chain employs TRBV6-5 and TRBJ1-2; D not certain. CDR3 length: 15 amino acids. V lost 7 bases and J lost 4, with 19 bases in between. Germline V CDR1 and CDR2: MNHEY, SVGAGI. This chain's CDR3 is CASTSREEGRYGYTF. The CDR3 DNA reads TGTGCCAGCACCTCGAGGGAAGAAGGACGCTATGGCTACACCTTC.

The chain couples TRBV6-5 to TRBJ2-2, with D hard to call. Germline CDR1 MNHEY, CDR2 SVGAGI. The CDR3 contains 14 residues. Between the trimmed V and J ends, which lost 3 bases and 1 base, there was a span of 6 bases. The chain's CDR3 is CASSYELNTGELFF. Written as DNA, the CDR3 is TGTGCCAGCAGTTATGAGCTGAACACCGGGGAGCTGTTTTTT.

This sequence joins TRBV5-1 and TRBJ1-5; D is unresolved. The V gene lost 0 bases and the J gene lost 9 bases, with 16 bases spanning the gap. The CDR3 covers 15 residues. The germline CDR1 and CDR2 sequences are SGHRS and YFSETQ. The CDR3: CASSLDGEGERPQHF. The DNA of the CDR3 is TGCGCCAGCAGCTTGGATGGGGAGGGTGAGCGGCCCCAGCATTTT.

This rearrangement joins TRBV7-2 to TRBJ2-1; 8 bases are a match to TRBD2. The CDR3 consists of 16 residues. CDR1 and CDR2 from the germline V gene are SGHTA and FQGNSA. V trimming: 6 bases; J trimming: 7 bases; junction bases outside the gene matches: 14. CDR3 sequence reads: CASRSPGTRGKNEQFF. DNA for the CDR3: TGTGCCAGCAGGTCTCCCGGGACTAGAGGTAAAAATGAGCAGTTCTTC.

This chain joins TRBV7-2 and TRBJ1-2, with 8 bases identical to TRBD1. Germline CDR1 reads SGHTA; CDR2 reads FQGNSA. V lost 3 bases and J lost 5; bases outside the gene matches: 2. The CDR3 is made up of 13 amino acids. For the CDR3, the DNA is TGTGCCAGCAGCTTTACAGGGGGATATGGCTACACCTTC. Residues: CASSFTGGYGYTF.

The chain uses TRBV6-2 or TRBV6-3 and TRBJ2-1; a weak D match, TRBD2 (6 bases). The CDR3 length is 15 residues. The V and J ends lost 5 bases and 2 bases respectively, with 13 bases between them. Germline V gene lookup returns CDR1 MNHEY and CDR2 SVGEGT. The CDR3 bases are TGTGCCAGCAGTCCCTGGAGGGGAACCTACAATGAGCAGTTCTTC. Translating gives CASSPWRGTYNEQFF.

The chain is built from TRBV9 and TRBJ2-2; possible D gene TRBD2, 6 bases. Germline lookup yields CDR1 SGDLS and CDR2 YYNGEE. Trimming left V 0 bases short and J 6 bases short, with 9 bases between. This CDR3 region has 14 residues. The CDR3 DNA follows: TGTGCCAGCAGCGTAGCCCGGAGGGCCGGGGAGCTGTTTTTT. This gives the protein CASSVARRAGELFF. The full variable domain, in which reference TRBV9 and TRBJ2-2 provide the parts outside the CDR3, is DSGVTQTPKHLITATGQRVTLRCSPRSGDLSVYWYQQSLDQGLQFLIQYYNGEERAKGNILERFSAQQFPDLHSELNLSSLELGDSALYFCASSVARRAGELFFGEGSRLTVL.

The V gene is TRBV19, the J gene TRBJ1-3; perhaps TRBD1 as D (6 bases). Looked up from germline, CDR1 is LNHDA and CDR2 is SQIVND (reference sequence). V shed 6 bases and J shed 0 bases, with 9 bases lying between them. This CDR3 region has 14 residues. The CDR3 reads CASRQGLSGNTIYF. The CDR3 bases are TGTGCCAGTAGACAGGGCCTCTCTGGAAACACCATATATTTT.

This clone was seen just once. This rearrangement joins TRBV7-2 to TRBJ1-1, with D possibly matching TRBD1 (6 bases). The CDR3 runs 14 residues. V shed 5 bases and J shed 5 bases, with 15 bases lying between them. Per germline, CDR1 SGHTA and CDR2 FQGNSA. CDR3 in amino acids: CASSLKQGWTEAFF. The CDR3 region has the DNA TGTGCCAGCAGCCTAAAACAGGGCTGGACTGAAGCTTTCTTT. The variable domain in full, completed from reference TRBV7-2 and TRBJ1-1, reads GAGVSQSPSNKVTEKGKDVELRCDPISGHTALYWYRQSLGQGLEFLIYFQGNSAPDKSGLPSDRFSAERTGGSVSTLTIQRTQQEDSAVYLCASSLKQGWTEAFFGQGTRLTVV.

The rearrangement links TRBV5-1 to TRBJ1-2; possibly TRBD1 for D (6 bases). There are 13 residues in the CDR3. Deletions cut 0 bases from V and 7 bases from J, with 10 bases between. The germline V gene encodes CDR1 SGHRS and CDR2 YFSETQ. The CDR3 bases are TGCGCCAGCAGCTTGGACAGGGCCTCTGGCTACACCTTC. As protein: CASSLDRASGYTF.

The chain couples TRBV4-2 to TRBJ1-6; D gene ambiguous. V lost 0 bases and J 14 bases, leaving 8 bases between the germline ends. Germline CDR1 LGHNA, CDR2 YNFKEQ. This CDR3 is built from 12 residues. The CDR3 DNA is TGTGCCAGCAGCCAAGATTTGAGGGCCCTCCACTTT. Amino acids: CASSQDLRALHF.

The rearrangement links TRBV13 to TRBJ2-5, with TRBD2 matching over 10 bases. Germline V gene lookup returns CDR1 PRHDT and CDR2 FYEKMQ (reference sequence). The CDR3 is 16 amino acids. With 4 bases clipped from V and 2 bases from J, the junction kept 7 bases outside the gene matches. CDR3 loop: CASSSTSGTIQETQYF. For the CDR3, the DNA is TGTGCCAGCAGCTCTACTAGCGGGACGATTCAAGAGACCCAGTACTTC.

Here the CDR3 DNA reads TGTGCCAGCAGCGTAGAGGGGGAGCAGCCCCAGCATTTT. Translation gives CASSVEGEQPQHF. This chain connects TRBV9 to TRBJ1-5; possibly TRBD1 for D (6 bases). V shed 0 bases and J shed 7 bases, with 8 bases lying between them. Per the germline V gene, CDR1 is SGDLS and CDR2 is YYNGEE. The CDR3 contains 13 residues.

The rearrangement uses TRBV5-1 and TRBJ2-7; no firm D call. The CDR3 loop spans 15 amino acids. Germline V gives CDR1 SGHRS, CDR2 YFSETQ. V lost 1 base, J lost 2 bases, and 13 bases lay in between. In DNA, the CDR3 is TGCGCCAGCAGCTTGCTAGAGGAGTTCCCCTACGAGCAGTACTTC. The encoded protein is CASSLLEEFPYEQYF.